This T cell receptor beta chain was recovered during a study of T cell responses to AZD1222 COVID-19 vaccine. Study outcomes and limitations: Clonal diversity was possibly underestimated, and the donors were mostly white British, with more females. Elevations in Spike-specific TCR breadth and depth followed administration of two AZD1222 doses.

The data were produced by immunoSEQ multiplex PCR, yet TCRdb's version contains in-frame clones alone and is incomplete. The repertoire has about 150,000 clones, 90% to 95% of them found once; the top ten carry roughly 1.6%. Pooling of second doses given at about 4 or about 12 weeks was done. On this clone itself: Its antigen is undetermined.

Material: peripheral blood, obtained 28 days after the second AZD1222 dose. This sequence originates from an adult who received the AZD1222 COVID-19 vaccine.

This CDR3 is CASSPSQGQGADGYTF. CDR3 coding DNA: TGTGCCAGCAGCCCATCGCAGGGACAGGGGGCGGATGGCTACACCTTC. V usage is TRBV5-4 and J usage is TRBJ1-2; TRBD1 agrees at 12 bases. Per germline, CDR1 SGHNT and CDR2 YYREEE (reference sequence). This CDR3 has 16 residues. J gave up 6 bases and V 4 bases, and 10 bases lay outside the gene matches.